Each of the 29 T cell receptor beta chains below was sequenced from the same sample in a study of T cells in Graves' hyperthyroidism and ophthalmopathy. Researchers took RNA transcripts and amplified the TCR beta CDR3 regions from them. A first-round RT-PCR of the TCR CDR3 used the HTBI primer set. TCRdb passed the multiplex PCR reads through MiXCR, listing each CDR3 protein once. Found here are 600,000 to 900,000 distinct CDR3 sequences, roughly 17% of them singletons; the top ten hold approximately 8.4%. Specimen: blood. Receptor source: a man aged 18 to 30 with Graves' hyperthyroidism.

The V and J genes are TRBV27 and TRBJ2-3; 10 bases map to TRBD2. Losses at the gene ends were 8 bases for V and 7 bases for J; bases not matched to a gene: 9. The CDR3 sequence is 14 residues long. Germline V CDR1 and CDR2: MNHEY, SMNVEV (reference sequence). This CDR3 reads CASVQSGRGNTQYF. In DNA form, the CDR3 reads TGTGCCAGCGTGCAGAGCGGGAGGGGGAATACGCAGTATTTT.

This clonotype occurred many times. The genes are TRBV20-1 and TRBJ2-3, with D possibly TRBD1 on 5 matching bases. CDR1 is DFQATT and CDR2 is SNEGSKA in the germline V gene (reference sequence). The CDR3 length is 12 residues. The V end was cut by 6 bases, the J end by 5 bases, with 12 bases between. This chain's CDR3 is CSAGPTGDTQYF. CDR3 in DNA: TGCAGTGCCGGACCTACAGGAGATACGCAGTATTTT.

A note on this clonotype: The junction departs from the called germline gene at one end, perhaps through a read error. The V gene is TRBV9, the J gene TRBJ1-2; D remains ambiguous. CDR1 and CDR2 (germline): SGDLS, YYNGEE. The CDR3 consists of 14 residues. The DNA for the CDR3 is TGCGCCAGCGGAGCTCCTGAGGGTGGGCCGGGCTACACCTTC. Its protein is CASGAPEGGPGYTF.

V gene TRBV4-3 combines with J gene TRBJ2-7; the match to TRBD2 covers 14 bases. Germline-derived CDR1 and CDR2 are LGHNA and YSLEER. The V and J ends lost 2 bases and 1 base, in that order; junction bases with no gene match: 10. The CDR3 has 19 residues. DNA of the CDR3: TGCGCCAGCAGCCAACCTGGGGGACTAGCGGGAGAACTGTCCTACGAGCAGTACTTC. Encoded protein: CASSQPGGLAGELSYEQYF.

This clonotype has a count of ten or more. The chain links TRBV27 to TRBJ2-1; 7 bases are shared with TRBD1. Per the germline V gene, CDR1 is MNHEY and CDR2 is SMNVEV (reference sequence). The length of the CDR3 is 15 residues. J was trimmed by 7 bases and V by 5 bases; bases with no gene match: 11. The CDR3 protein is CASSTRQGRGNEQFF. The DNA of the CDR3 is TGTGCCAGCAGTACCCGACAGGGTAGGGGAAATGAGCAGTTCTTC.

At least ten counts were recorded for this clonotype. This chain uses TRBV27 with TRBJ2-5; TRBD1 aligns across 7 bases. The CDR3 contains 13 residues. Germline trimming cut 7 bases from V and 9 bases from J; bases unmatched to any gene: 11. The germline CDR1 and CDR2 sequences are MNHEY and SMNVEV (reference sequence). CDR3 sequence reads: CASTPGPTGAQYF. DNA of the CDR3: TGTGCCAGCACCCCTGGGCCCACAGGGGCCCAGTACTTC.

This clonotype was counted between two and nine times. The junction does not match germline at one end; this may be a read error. CDR3 sequence: CASSPGGWAGLTFETRYF. CDR3 coding DNA: TGTGCCAGCAGCCCAGGGGGATGGGCGGGACTGACATTTGAGACCCGGTACTTC. The rearrangement links TRBV7-2 to TRBJ2-5; a weak D match, TRBD1 (7 bases). This CDR3 contains 18 residues. Per the germline V gene, CDR1 is SGHTA and CDR2 is FQGNSA.

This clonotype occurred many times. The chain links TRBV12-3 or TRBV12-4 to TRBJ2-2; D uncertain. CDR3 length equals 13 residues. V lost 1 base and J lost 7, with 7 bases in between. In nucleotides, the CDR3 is TGTGCCAGCAGTTTAGGCCCGAGCGGGGAGCTGTTTTTT. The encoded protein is CASSLGPSGELFF.

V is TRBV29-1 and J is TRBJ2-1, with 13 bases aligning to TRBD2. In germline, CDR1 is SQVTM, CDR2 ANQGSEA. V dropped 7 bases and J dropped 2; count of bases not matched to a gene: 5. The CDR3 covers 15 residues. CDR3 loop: CSAKGLAGAYNEQFF. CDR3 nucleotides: TGCAGCGCCAAAGGACTAGCGGGAGCCTACAATGAGCAGTTCTTC.

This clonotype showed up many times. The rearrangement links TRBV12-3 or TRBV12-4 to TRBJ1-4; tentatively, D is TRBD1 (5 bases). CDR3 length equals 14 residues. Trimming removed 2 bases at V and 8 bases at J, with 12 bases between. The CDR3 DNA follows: TGTGCCAGCAGTTTAATGGCGGGGCAGGAAAAACTGTTTTTT. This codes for CASSLMAGQEKLFF.

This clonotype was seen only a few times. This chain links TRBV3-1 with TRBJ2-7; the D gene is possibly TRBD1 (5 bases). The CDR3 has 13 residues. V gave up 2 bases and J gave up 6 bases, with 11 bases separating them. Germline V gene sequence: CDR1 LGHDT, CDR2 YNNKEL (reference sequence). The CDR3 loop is CASSQSRAGEQYF. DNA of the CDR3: TGTGCCAGCAGCCAATCCAGGGCCGGCGAGCAGTACTTC.

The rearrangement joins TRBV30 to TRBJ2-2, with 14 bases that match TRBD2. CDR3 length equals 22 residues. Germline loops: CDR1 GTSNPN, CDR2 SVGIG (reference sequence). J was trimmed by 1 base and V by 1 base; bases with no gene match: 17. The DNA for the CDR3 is TGTGCCTGGAGTGAGATGACCGGGACTAGCGGGAGACCTCTGAAGAACACCGGGGAGCTGTTTTTT. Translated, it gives CAWSEMTGTSGRPLKNTGELFF. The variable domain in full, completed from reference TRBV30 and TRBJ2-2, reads SQTIHQWPATLVQPVGSPLSLECTVEGTSNPNLYWYRQAAGRGLQLLFYSVGIGQISSEVPQNLSASRPQDRQFILSSKKLLLSDSGFYLCAWSEMTGTSGRPLKNTGELFFGEGSRLTVL.

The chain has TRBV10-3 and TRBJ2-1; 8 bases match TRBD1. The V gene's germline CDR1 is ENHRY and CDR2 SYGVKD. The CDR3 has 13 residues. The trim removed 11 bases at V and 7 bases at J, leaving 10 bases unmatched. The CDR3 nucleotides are TGTGCCTCGACCGGGACAGGAGGGAATGAGCAGTTCTTC. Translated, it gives CASTGTGGNEQFF.

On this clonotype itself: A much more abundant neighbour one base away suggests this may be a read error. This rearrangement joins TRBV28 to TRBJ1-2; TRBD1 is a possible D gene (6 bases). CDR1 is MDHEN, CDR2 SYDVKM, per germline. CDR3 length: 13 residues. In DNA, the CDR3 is TGTGCCAGCAGTGAGGGGGGGAACTATGGCTACGCCTTC. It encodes CASSEGGNYGYAF.

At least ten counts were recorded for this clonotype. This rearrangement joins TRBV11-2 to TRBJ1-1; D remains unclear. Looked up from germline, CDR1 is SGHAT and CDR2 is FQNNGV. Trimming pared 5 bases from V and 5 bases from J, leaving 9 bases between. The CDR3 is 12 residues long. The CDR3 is CASSIDKTEAFF. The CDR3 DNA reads TGTGCCAGCAGCATCGACAAGACTGAAGCTTTCTTT.

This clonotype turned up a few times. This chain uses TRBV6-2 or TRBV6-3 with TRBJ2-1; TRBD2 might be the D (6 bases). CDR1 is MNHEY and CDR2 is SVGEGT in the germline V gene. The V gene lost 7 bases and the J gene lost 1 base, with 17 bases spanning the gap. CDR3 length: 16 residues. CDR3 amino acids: CASNLFHSGSYNEQFF. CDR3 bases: TGTGCCAGCAACCTCTTTCATAGCGGATCCTACAATGAGCAGTTCTTC.

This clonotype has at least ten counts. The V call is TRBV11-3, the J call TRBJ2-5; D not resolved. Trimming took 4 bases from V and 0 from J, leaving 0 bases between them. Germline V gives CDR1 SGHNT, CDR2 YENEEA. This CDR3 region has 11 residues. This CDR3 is CASSYQETQYF. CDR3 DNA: TGTGCCAGCAGCTACCAAGAGACCCAGTACTTC.

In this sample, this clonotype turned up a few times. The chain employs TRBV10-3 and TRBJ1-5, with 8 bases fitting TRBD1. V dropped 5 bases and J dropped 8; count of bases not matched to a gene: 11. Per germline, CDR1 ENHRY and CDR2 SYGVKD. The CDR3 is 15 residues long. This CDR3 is CAISQGAAGWKPQHF. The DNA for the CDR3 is TGTGCCATCAGTCAGGGGGCAGCCGGGTGGAAGCCCCAGCATTTT.

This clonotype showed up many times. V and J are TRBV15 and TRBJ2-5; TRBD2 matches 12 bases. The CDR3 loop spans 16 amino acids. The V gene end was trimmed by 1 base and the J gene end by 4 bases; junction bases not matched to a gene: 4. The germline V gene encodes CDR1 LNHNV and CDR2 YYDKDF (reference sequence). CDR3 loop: CATSRGRTSGIETQYF. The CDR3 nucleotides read TGTGCCACCAGCAGAGGAAGGACTAGCGGGATAGAGACCCAGTACTTC.

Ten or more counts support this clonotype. This chain's CDR3 is CASSPDRVRGTDTQYF. The DNA for the CDR3 is TGTGCCAGCAGCCCCGACAGGGTTAGGGGCACAGATACGCAGTATTTT. V and J are TRBV28 and TRBJ2-3; 7 bases are shared with TRBD1. Germline assignment: CDR1 MDHEN and CDR2 SYDVKM. The CDR3 covers 16 residues. V trimming: 6 bases; J trimming: 1 base; junction bases outside the gene matches: 10.

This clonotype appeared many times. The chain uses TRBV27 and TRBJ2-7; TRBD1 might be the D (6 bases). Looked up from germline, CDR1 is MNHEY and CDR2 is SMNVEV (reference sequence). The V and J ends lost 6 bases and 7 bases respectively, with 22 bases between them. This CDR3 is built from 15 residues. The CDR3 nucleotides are TGTGCCAGCAGCCCCGACAGGACCATCCCCGGGGAGCAGTACTTC. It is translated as CASSPDRTIPGEQYF.

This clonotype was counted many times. The DNA for the CDR3 is TGCAGTGCTGCTACAGATTACAATGAGCAGTTCTTC. It yields the protein CSAATDYNEQFF. This chain links TRBV20-1 with TRBJ2-1; no firm D call. V lost 5 bases to trimming and J lost 4 bases, with 9 bases between them. Germline loops: CDR1 DFQATT, CDR2 SNEGSKA (reference sequence). This CDR3 has 12 residues.

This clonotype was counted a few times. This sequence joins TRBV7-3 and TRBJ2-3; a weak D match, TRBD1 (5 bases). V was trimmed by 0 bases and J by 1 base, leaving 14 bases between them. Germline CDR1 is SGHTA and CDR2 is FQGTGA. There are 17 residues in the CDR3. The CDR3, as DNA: TGTGCCAGCAGCTTAACGGCCCCAGGGTCCGGCACAGATACGCAGTATTTT. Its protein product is CASSLTAPGSGTDTQYF. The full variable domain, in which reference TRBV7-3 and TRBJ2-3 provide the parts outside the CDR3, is GAGVSQTPSNKVTEKGKYVELRCDPISGHTALYWYRQSLGQGPEFLIYFQGTGAADDSGLPNDRFFAVRPEGSVSTLKIQRTERGDSAVYLCASSLTAPGSGTDTQYFGPGTRLTVL.

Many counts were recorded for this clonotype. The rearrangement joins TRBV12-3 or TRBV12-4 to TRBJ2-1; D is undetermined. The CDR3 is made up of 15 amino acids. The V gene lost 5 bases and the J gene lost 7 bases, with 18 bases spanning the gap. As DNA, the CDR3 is TGTGCCAGCAGTGATCCGGGCCCAGCCCCAAATGAGCAGTTCTTC. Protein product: CASSDPGPAPNEQFF.

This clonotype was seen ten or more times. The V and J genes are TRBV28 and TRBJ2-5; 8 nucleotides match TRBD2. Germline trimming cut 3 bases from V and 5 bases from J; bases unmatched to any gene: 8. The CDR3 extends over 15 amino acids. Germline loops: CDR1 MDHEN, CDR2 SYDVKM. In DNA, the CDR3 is TGTGCCAGCAGTTTTTCGAGCGGGAGCGGCGAGACCCAGTACTTC. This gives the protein CASSFSSGSGETQYF.

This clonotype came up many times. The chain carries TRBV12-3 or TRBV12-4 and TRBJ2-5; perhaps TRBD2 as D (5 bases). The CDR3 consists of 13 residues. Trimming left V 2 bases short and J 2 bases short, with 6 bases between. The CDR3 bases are TGTGCCAGCAGTTTAAGACTACAAGAGACCCAGTACTTC. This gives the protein CASSLRLQETQYF.

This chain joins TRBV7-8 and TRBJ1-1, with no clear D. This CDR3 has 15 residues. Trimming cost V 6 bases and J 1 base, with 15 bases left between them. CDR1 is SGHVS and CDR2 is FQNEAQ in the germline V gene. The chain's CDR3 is CASSPARLPNTEAFF. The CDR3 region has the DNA TGTGCCAGCAGTCCCGCCCGGCTACCGAACACTGAAGCTTTCTTT.

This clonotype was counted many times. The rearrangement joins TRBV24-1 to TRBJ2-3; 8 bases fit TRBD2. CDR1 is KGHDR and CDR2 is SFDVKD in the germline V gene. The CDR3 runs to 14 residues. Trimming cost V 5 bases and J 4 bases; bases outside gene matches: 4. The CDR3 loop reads CATSGPGGADTQYF. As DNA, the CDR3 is TGTGCCACCAGTGGCCCGGGGGGGGCAGATACGCAGTATTTT.

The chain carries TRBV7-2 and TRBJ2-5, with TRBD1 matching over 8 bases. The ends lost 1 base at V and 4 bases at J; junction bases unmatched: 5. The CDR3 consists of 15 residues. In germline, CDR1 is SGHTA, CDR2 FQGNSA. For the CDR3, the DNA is TGTGCCAGCAGCTTAGTCGACAGGGGAGGAGAGACCCAGTACTTC. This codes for CASSLVDRGGETQYF.